This entry concerns a single T cell receptor beta chain. Its antigen remains unknown. These data belong to a study of post-analysis software for immune sequencing data. Study-level information: The study covered relapsing-remitting, secondary progressive and progressive-relapsing courses of multiple sclerosis.

Overall study findings and caveats: Patients used five TRBV segments, including TRBV5-6, TRBV5-1 and TRBV20-1, more often than controls. Significantly decreased normalized Chao1 diversity was recorded for multiple sclerosis patients relative to controls. The F measure placed samples prepared in the same batch into strongly shared clusters.

The CDR3 has 15 residues. Trimming pared 3 bases from V and 1 base from J, leaving 16 bases between. Germline values: CDR1 DFQATT, CDR2 SNEGSKA (reference sequence). Unique molecular identifiers were built into the TCR beta cDNA libraries. The authors obtained 400,000 to 600,000 cDNA molecules from approximately 0.95 to 9.8 million T cells. TCRdb independently ran MiXCR on the PCR reads; one entry per CDR3 protein. The table records hundreds of thousands of distinct CDR3 sequences, 53% of them present only once. The sequence was collected from a girl between 10 and 17 years old with multiple sclerosis. The gene calls are TRBV20-1 and TRBJ2-7; no clear D. The sequenced sample was blood. This chain's CDR3 is CSASGRTAQSYEQYF. CDR3 sequence (DNA): TGCAGTGCTAGTGGCAGGACGGCCCAATCCTACGAGCAGTACTTC.